This T cell receptor beta chain was captured by sequencing in a study of T-cell reconstitution after alpha-beta-depleted transplantation in children. V dropped 7 bases and J dropped 5 bases, with 11 bases sitting between them. This CDR3 has 11 residues. Per germline, CDR1 SQVTM and CDR2 ANQGSEA. There are a few counts of this clonotype. TCRbeta library construction was performed incorporating unique molecular identifiers. In TCRdb, the PCR reads were re-called with MiXCR into one record per CDR3 protein. The top ten clones hold 5% to 6% of a sample with 490,000 or so distinct CDR3 sequences, around 12% of them seen once.

The genes are TRBV29-1 and TRBJ2-5; D gene uncertain. This TCR was sampled from a human donor who donated a stem cell graft to a child with combined immunodeficiency. Sequencing was performed on PBMCs from the stem cell graft donor, taken from the stem cell graft. Written as DNA, the CDR3 is TGCAGCGGCCAGCTTTGGGAGACCCAGTACTTC. As protein: CSGQLWETQYF. Filled out from reference TRBV29-1 and TRBJ2-5, the complete variable domain reads SAVISQKPSRDICQRGTSLTIQCQVDSQVTMMFWYRQQPGQSLTLIATANQGSEATYESGFVIDKFPISRPNLTFSTLTVSNMSPEDSSIYLCSGQLWETQYFGPGTRLLVL.